Following are 26 T cell receptor beta chains from one sample sequenced in a study of blood T cell repertoires in COVID-19. Libraries were prepared by immunoSEQ multiplex PCR; TCRdb keeps only in-frame clonotypes and omits some of them. The table has about 240,000 clones, approximately 86% seen once. Sequencing used PBMCs or T cells enriched from blood (not recorded which). Receptor source: a woman aged 40 to 49 with acute COVID-19.

The chain joins TRBV5-1 to TRBJ1-1, with a possible D match to TRBD1 (5 bases). Germline V lookup: CDR1 SGHRS, CDR2 YFSETQ. The V end was cut by 4 bases, the J end by 1 base, with 8 bases between. This CDR3 spans 13 amino acids. The CDR3 bases are TGCGCCAGCAGCCCGACAGAGAACACTGAAGCTTTCTTT. Translated: CASSPTENTEAFF.

V and J are TRBV3-1 (or the pseudogene TRBV3-2) and TRBJ2-1; a weak D match, TRBD1 (5 bases). The CDR3 covers 14 residues. Trimming pared 3 bases from V and 7 bases from J, leaving 13 bases between. Germline CDR1 LGHDT, CDR2 YNNKEL (reference sequence). CDR3: CASSHQDNTNEQFF. In DNA form, the CDR3 reads TGTGCCAGCAGCCATCAGGACAATACAAATGAGCAGTTCTTC.

Points on this clone: Mismatch with germline at one junction end may stem from a read error. This rearrangement joins TRBV7-7 to TRBJ2-1, with 11 bases lining up with TRBD1. The CDR3 length is 15 residues. CDR1 SSHAT and CDR2 FNYEAQ come from the germline V gene (reference sequence). The CDR3 protein is CASSLAGTGGNEQFF. The CDR3 DNA sequence: TGTGCTAGCAGCTTAGCCGGGACAGGGGGCAATGAGCAGTTCTTC.

This chain links TRBV9 with TRBJ1-1; TRBD1 matches at 9 bases. The germline V gene has CDR1 SGDLS and CDR2 YYNGEE. The CDR3 is 15 amino acids. Losses at the gene ends were 4 bases for V and 6 bases for J; bases not matched to a gene: 10. CDR3: CASSPTGTGRAEAFF. The CDR3 DNA is TGTGCCAGCAGCCCAACCGGGACAGGGAGAGCTGAAGCTTTCTTT. Full variable domain (remainder filled in from reference TRBV9 and TRBJ1-1): DSGVTQTPKHLITATGQRVTLRCSPRSGDLSVYWYQQSLDQGLQFLIQYYNGEERAKGNILERFSAQQFPDLHSELNLSSLELGDSALYFCASSPTGTGRAEAFFGQGTRLTVV.

This sequence joins TRBV7-3 and TRBJ2-2; 7 positions match TRBD1. Germline values: CDR1 SGHTA, CDR2 FQGTGA. The V and J ends lost 5 bases and 0 bases, in that order; junction bases with no gene match: 12. The CDR3 has 18 residues. The CDR3 spells CASSPLTGFRSNTGELFF. CDR3 coding DNA: TGTGCCAGCAGCCCCTTGACAGGGTTCAGGTCGAACACCGGGGAGCTGTTTTTT. The full variable domain, its missing parts supplied by reference TRBV7-3 and TRBJ2-2, is GAGVSQTPSNKVTEKGKYVELRCDPISGHTALYWYRQSLGQGPEFLIYFQGTGAADDSGLPNDRFFAVRPEGSVSTLKIQRTERGDSAVYLCASSPLTGFRSNTGELFFGEGSRLTVL.

V and J are TRBV7-9 and TRBJ1-4; D uncertain. In germline, CDR1 is SEHNR, CDR2 FQNEAQ (reference sequence). The CDR3 loop spans 11 amino acids. V was cut by 6 bases and J by 8 bases, with 7 bases left in between. CDR3 DNA sequence: TGTGCCAGCAGGAGGAGGGAAAAACTGTTTTTT. Translating it yields CASRRREKLFF. The whole variable domain, remainder taken from reference TRBV7-9 and TRBJ1-4, is DTGVSQNPRHKITKRGQNVTFRCDPISEHNRLYWYRQTLGQGPEFLTYFQNEAQLEKSRLLSDRFSAERPKGSFSTLEIQRTEQGDSAMYLCASRRREKLFFGSGTQLSVL.

This clone was seen only once. V gene TRBV19 combines with J gene TRBJ2-7, with 8 bases lining up with TRBD1. The CDR3 consists of 15 residues. Germline CDR1 LNHDA, CDR2 SQIVND (reference sequence). V lost 4 bases, J lost 3 bases, and 8 bases stayed unmatched. The CDR3 sequence is CASSTGQGFLYEQYF. The CDR3 nucleotides read TGTGCCAGTAGTACTGGACAGGGTTTCCTCTACGAGCAGTACTTC.

The V call is TRBV7-9, the J call TRBJ2-7; D perhaps matches TRBD1 (5 bases). This CDR3 is built from 13 residues. V gave up 3 bases and J gave up 9 bases, with 15 bases separating them. The V gene's germline CDR1 is SEHNR and CDR2 FQNEAQ (reference sequence). CDR3 protein: CASSFDSVGWQYF. CDR3 DNA sequence: TGTGCCAGCAGCTTTGACAGCGTGGGCTGGCAGTACTTC.

The chain recombines TRBV9 with TRBJ2-5; D might be TRBD2 (7 bases). Trimming shortened V by 3 bases and J by 4 bases, and 13 bases separated the two germline ends. Germline CDR1 SGDLS, CDR2 YYNGEE. The CDR3 is 14 residues long. CDR3 protein: CASSGLGGGETQYF. The CDR3 DNA sequence: TGTGCCAGCAGCGGCCTGGGAGGGGGAGAGACCCAGTACTTC.

The chain joins TRBV4-1 to TRBJ1-2; TRBD1 matches at 7 bases. Germline-derived CDR1 and CDR2 are MGHRA and YSYEKL. The length of the CDR3 is 15 residues. V was pared by 5 bases and J by 2 bases, with 8 bases of the junction left unmatched. The CDR3 nucleotides are TGCGCCAGCAGCGTCCGACAGGGAGAAAACTATGGCTACACCTTC. This encodes CASSVRQGENYGYTF.

The chain links TRBV7-9 to TRBJ2-7; weak D call: TRBD2 (5 bases). The V gene's germline CDR1 is SEHNR and CDR2 FQNEAQ (reference sequence). The V and J ends lost 5 bases and 5 bases respectively, with 13 bases between them. This CDR3 has 13 residues. The CDR3 here is CASSPRLTHEQYF. The CDR3 nucleotides are TGTGCCAGCAGCCCAAGACTAACCCACGAGCAGTACTTC. Complete variable domain (other parts from reference TRBV7-9 and TRBJ2-7): DTGVSQNPRHKITKRGQNVTFRCDPISEHNRLYWYRQTLGQGPEFLTYFQNEAQLEKSRLLSDRFSAERPKGSFSTLEIQRTEQGDSAMYLCASSPRLTHEQYFGPGTRLTVT.

The chain carries TRBV7-2 and TRBJ2-6, with TRBD1 as a possible D gene (6 bases). CDR3 size: 17 residues. Germline CDR1 reads SGHTA; CDR2 reads FQGNSA. V shed 2 bases and J shed 0 bases, with 11 bases lying between them. The CDR3 loop reads CASSLPGTLSGANVLTF. Written as DNA, the CDR3 is TGTGCCAGCAGCTTACCAGGGACACTCTCTGGGGCCAACGTCCTGACTTTC.

The chain couples TRBV2 to TRBJ2-7; weak D call: TRBD1 (5 bases). The V gene's germline CDR1 is SNHLY and CDR2 FYNNEI. V lost 4 bases, J lost 4 bases, and 11 bases lay in between. CDR3 size: 13 residues. In DNA, the CDR3 is TGTGCCAGCAGTGTCCGGCAGGGATACGAGCAGTACTTC. Amino acids: CASSVRQGYEQYF.

This chain uses TRBV10-2 with TRBJ2-1; 14 bases match TRBD2. The CDR3 length is 15 residues. V lost 10 bases and J lost 6; bases outside the gene matches: 8. Germline CDR1 is WSHSY and CDR2 is SAAADI. CDR3 coding DNA: TGCGCCACCGAGACTAGCGGGAGGGCATCCAATGAGCAGTTCTTC. Translating gives CATETSGRASNEQFF.

The V and J genes are TRBV10-3 and TRBJ2-4; 10 bases align to TRBD2. The CDR3 has 14 residues. Per the germline V gene, CDR1 is ENHRY and CDR2 is SYGVKD. After removal of 10 bases from V and 0 bases from J, the junction contained 3 bases not matched to a gene. The CDR3 loop reads CATSGSGAKNIQYF. The CDR3 region has the DNA TGTGCCACTAGCGGGAGTGGAGCCAAAAACATTCAGTACTTC.

The genes are TRBV2 and TRBJ1-2, with 11 bases identical to TRBD1. This CDR3 is 14 amino acids long. Losses at the gene ends were 6 bases for V and 8 bases for J; bases not matched to a gene: 8. Germline CDR1 and CDR2: SNHLY and FYNNEI. The CDR3 reads CASSDGTGGGGYTF. In nucleotides, the CDR3 is TGTGCCAGCAGCGACGGGACAGGGGGTGGCGGCTACACCTTC.

In its sample, this clone was seen a few times. V is TRBV13 and J is TRBJ1-1; the D is unclear. The germline gives CDR1 PRHDT, CDR2 FYEKMQ (reference sequence). V gave up 2 bases and J gave up 0 bases, with 16 bases separating them. The CDR3 spans 17 residues. CDR3 bases: TGTGCCAGCAGCTTAATGACAAAAGATATTATGAACACTGAAGCTTTCTTT. It codes for CASSLMTKDIMNTEAFF.

V usage is TRBV11-3 and J usage is TRBJ2-2; D possibly corresponds to TRBD2 (6 bases). Deletions cut 5 bases from V and 0 bases from J, with 10 bases between. The CDR3 extends over 15 amino acids. Germline CDR1 reads SGHNT; CDR2 reads YENEEA. The CDR3 region has the DNA TGTGCCAGCAGCCTCACTAGCCCGAACACCGGGGAGCTGTTTTTT. This sequence encodes CASSLTSPNTGELFF. The full variable domain, completed using reference TRBV11-3 and TRBJ2-2, is EAGVVQSPRYKIIEKKQPVAFWCNPISGHNTLYWYLQNLGQGPELLIRYENEEAVDDSQLPKDRFSAERLKGVDSTLKIQPAELGDSAVYLCASSLTSPNTGELFFGEGSRLTVL.

This clone was counted ten times or more. The CDR3 loop reads CATSTGGLPYEQYF. CDR3 sequence (DNA): TGTGCCACCAGTACAGGGGGCCTACCCTACGAGCAGTACTTC. The chain has TRBV24-1 and TRBJ2-7; 9 nucleotides agree with TRBD1. V shed 6 bases and J 2 bases; nucleotides not matched to a gene: 4. This CDR3 contains 14 residues. Germline CDR1 and CDR2: KGHDR and SFDVKD.

The chain joins TRBV29-1 to TRBJ2-5, with TRBD2 identical over 13 bases. The CDR3 length is 14 residues. The ends lost 8 bases at V and 5 bases at J; junction bases unmatched: 8. Looked up from germline, CDR1 is SQVTM and CDR2 is ANQGSEA. Here the CDR3 reads CSLRTSGSLETQYF. CDR3 DNA: TGCAGCCTGCGGACTAGCGGGAGCCTTGAGACCCAGTACTTC. Using reference TRBV29-1 and TRBJ2-5 for the parts outside the CDR3, the full variable domain is SAVISQKPSRDICQRGTSLTIQCQVDSQVTMMFWYRQQPGQSLTLIATANQGSEATYESGFVIDKFPISRPNLTFSTLTVSNMSPEDSSIYLCSLRTSGSLETQYFGPGTRLLVL.

V gene TRBV7-6 combines with J gene TRBJ2-7; 14 bases are a match to TRBD2. J gave up 6 bases and V 4 bases, and 8 bases lay outside the gene matches. This CDR3 comprises 16 residues. Germline V gene sequence: CDR1 SGHVS, CDR2 FNYEAQ. The CDR3 loop is CASSSNPGLAGAEQYF. CDR3 sequence (DNA): TGTGCCAGCAGCTCGAATCCGGGACTAGCGGGAGCCGAGCAGTACTTC.

This rearrangement joins TRBV7-8 to TRBJ2-1; 9 bases match TRBD1. Looked up from germline, CDR1 is SGHVS and CDR2 is FQNEAQ. This CDR3 spans 14 amino acids. J gave up 7 bases and V 3 bases, and 4 bases lay outside the gene matches. CDR3 DNA sequence: TGTGCCAGCAGCTTCTGGACAGGGGATAATGAGCAGTTCTTC. Translation: CASSFWTGDNEQFF. The full variable domain, its missing parts supplied by reference TRBV7-8 and TRBJ2-1, is GAGVSQSPRYKVAKRGQDVALRCDPISGHVSLFWYQQALGQGPEFLTYFQNEAQLDKSGLPSDRFFAERPEGSVSTLKIQRTQQEDSAVYLCASSFWTGDNEQFFGPGTRLTVL.

This sequence joins TRBV29-1 and TRBJ1-2; 9 bases are shared with TRBD1. Germline trimming cut 4 bases from V and 14 bases from J; bases unmatched to any gene: 11. Germline loops: CDR1 SQVTM, CDR2 ANQGSEA. CDR3 length equals 12 residues. The CDR3 sequence is CSVGEDRGIRTF. The CDR3 nucleotides are TGCAGCGTTGGAGAGGACAGGGGTATAAGGACCTTC.

The chain has TRBV11-2 and TRBJ2-7; 10 bases are a match to TRBD2. Trimming removed 2 bases from V and 0 bases from J; junction bases left unmatched: 10. The germline gives CDR1 SGHAT, CDR2 FQNNGV. This CDR3 region has 18 residues. Written as DNA, the CDR3 is TGTGCCAGCAGCTTAATCGGCCGAGCGGGAGGGCCCTCCTACGAGCAGTACTTC. Encoded protein: CASSLIGRAGGPSYEQYF.

This rearrangement joins TRBV2 to TRBJ2-1, with 8 bases matching TRBD2. The CDR3 loop spans 16 amino acids. The junction had 14 bases not matched to a gene; V was cut back by 6 bases and J by 7 bases. Germline V gene sequence: CDR1 SNHLY, CDR2 FYNNEI. The chain's CDR3 is CASSRGAGAIRNEQFF. In DNA, the CDR3 is TGTGCCAGCAGCCGTGGAGCGGGAGCCATCAGGAATGAGCAGTTCTTC. Full variable domain (remainder filled in from reference TRBV2 and TRBJ2-1): EPEVTQTPSHQVTQMGQEVILRCVPISNHLYFYWYRQILGQKVEFLVSFYNNEISEKSEIFDDQFSVERPDGSNFTLKIRSTKLEDSAMYFCASSRGAGAIRNEQFFGPGTRLTVL.

This sequence joins TRBV19 and TRBJ2-3; 9 nucleotides agree with TRBD2. CDR1 is LNHDA, CDR2 SQIVND, per germline (reference sequence). The CDR3 length is 16 residues. With 3 bases clipped from V and 2 bases from J, the junction kept 6 bases outside the gene matches. CDR3 in DNA: TGTGCCAGTAGTATCCCGACTAGCGGAAACACAGATACGCAGTATTTT. Its translation is CASSIPTSGNTDTQYF.